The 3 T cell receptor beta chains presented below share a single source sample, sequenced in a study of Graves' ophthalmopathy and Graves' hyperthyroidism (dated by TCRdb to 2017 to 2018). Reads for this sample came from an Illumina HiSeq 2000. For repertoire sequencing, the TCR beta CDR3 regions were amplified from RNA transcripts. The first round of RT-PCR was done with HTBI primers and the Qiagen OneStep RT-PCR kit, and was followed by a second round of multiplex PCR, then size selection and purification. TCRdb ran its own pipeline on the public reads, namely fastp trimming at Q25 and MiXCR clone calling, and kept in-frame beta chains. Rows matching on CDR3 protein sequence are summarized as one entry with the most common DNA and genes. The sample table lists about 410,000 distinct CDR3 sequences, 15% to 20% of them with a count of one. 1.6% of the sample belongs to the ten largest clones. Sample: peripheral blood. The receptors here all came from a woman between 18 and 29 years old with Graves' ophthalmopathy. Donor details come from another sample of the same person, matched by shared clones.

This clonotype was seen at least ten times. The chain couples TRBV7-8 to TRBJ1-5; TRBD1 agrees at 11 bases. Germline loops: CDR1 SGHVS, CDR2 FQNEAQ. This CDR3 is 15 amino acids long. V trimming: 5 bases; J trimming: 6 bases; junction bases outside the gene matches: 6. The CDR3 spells CASSQADRGPQPQHF. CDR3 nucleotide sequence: TGTGCCAGCAGCCAAGCGGACAGGGGGCCTCAGCCCCAGCATTTT.

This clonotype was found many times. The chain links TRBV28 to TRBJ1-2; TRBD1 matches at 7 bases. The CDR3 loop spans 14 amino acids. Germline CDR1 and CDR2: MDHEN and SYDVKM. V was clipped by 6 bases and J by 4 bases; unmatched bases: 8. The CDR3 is CASSRQGGIYGYTF. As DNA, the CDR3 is TGTGCCAGCAGCAGACAGGGTGGGATCTATGGCTACACCTTC.

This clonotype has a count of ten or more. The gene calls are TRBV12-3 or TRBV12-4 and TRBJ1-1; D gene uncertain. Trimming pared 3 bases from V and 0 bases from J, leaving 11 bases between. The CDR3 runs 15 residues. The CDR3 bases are TGTGCCAGCAGTTTTTTCGGGCGGGTGAACACTGAAGCTTTCTTT. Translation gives CASSFFGRVNTEAFF.